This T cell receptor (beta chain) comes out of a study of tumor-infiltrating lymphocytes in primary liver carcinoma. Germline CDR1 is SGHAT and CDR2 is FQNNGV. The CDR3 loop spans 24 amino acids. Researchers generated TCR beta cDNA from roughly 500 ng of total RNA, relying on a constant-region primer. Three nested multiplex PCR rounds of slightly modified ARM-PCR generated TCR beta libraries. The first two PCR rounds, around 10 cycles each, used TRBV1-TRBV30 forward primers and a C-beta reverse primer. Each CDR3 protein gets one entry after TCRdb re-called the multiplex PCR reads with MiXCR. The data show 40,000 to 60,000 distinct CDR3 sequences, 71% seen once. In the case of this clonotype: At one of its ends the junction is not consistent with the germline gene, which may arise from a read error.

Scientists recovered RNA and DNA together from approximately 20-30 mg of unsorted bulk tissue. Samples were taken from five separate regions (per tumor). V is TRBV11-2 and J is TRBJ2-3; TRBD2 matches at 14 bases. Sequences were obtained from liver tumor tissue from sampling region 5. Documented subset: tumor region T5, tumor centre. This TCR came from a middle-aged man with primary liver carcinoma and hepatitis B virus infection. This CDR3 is CDSSLAPTPSGLAGGRRRWDTQYF. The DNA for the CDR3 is TGTGACAGCAGCTTAGCCCCCACCCCAAGCGGACTAGCGGGGGGCCGTCGGAGGTGGGATACGCAGTATTTT.